This T cell receptor (beta chain) was identified during a study of technical replicates of blood from a few donors. Measured with immunoSEQ multiplex PCR; TCRdb has only the in-frame clones, and not every one. The repertoire holds about 75,000 clones, 95% to 98% seen once, with around 0.2% in the top ten. The V segment lost 3 bases and the J segment 6 bases; nucleotides outside the gene matches: 3. CDR3 length: 14 residues. CDR1 and CDR2 (germline): SGHAT, FQNNGV. The V call is TRBV11-2, the J call TRBJ2-3; 10 bases line up with TRBD1. Sequencing was done on a sample of T cells isolated from PBMCs. This TCR was sampled from a human donor in good health. CDR3 loop: CASSFGQGDDTQYF. The CDR3 DNA is TGTGCCAGCAGCTTTGGACAGGGGGATGATACGCAGTATTTT.